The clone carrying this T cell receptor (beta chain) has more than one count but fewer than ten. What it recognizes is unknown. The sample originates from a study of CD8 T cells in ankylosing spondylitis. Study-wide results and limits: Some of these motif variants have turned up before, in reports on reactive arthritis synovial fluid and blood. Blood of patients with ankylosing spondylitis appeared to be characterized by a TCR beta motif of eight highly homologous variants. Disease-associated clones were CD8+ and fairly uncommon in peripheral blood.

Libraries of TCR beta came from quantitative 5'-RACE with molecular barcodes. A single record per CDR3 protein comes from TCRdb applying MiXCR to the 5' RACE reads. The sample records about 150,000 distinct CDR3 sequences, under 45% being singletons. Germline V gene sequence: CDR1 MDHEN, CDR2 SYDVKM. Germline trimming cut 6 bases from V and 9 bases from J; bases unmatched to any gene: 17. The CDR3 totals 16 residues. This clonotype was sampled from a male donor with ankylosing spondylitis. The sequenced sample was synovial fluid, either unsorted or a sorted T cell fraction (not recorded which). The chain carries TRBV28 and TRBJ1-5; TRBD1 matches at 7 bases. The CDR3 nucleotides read TGTGCCAGCAGCCATCCCGGGGACAGCCCTCTAGGGCCCCAGCATTTT. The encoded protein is CASSHPGDSPLGPQHF.